This is a list of T cell receptor beta chains from one sample in a study of blood T cells in healthy people across ages. One entry per CDR3 protein results from TCRdb running MiXCR on the 5' RACE reads. Of some 890,000 distinct CDR3 sequences detected, almost 30% appear once; the ten largest clones hold 10% to 13%. This same sample was also taken into another study, of T cells of mothers and their children.

Sequenced sample: blood. These receptors came from a middle-aged woman in good health. The CDR3 runs from the conserved cysteine through the conserved F or W. Each record gives: CDR3 length, J gene, D gene, V gene, clone size, CDR3 protein, CDR3 DNA. D genes are given only for firm matches. The listing skips clone size in some rows; elsewhere it reads once, few, many or a size class.

17 | TRBJ1-6 | TRBD1 | TRBV28 | few | CASRSPTGISYNSPLHF | TGTGCCAGCAGAAGTCCGACAGGGATCTCCTATAATTCACCCCTCCACTTT
13 | TRBJ2-7 | - | TRBV6-2/TRBV6-3 | many | CASNGGTSYEQYF | TGTGCCAGCAACGGTGGCACATCCTACGAGCAGTACTTC
12 | TRBJ1-2 | - | TRBV20-1 | many | CSANTVNYGYTF | TGCAGTGCTAATACTGTAAACTATGGCTACACCTTC
18 | TRBJ2-3 | - | TRBV7-3 | few | CASSLKGQAWGVTDTQYF | TGTGCCAGCAGCTTAAAAGGGCAGGCCTGGGGTGTAACAGATACGCAGTATTTT
14 | TRBJ2-5 | - | TRBV7-2 | few | CASSPSRWAETQYF | TGTGCCAGCAGCCCCTCGCGGTGGGCAGAGACCCAGTACTTC
15 | TRBJ2-1 | - | TRBV7-2 | - | CASNYRRGLYNEQFF | TGTGCCAGCAACTATCGACGGGGCCTCTACAATGAGCAGTTCTTC
13 | TRBJ1-2 | TRBD1 | TRBV7-2 | - | CASSRDRGDGYTF | TGTGCCAGCAGCCGCGACAGGGGGGATGGCTACACCTTC
15 | TRBJ2-2 | TRBD1 | TRBV5-8 | - | CASSLDRVLTGELFF | TGTGCCAGCAGTTTAGACAGGGTCCTCACCGGGGAGCTGTTTTTT
13 | TRBJ1-2 | - | TRBV5-1 | - | CASSLSGSDGYTF | TGCGCCAGCAGCCTGTCGGGTAGCGATGGCTACACCTTC
13 | TRBJ1-5 | - | TRBV18 | - | CASSPGLMQPQHF | TGTGCCAGCTCACCAGGGTTAATGCAGCCCCAGCATTTT